The clone carrying this T cell receptor (beta chain) was counted a few times. The antigen remains unidentified. The TCRbeta library was prepared with unique molecular identifiers. From the PCR reads, TCRdb called clonotypes with MiXCR, one entry per CDR3 protein. The profile shows 550,000 to 800,000 distinct CDR3 sequences, around 14% of them singletons. This sample stems from a study of T-cell reconstitution after alpha-beta-depleted transplantation in children. Study outcomes and limitations: Several hundred expanded graft clones reportedly gave rise to the alpha-beta T cells present about two months after transplant.

The CDR3 is 16 amino acids. V was trimmed by 6 bases and J by 6 bases, leaving 21 bases between them. Germline CDR1 reads KGHSH; CDR2 reads LQKENI. This receptor was obtained from a girl aged 2 to 10 with congenital amegakaryocytic thrombocytopenia, due to receive a stem cell transplant. Sequenced material: PBMCs, taken before TCRalphabeta/CD19-depleted stem cell transplant. The V and J genes are TRBV18 and TRBJ2-4; weak D call: TRBD2 (6 bases). Written as DNA, the CDR3 is TGTGCCAGCTCTGAATTAGGTGCGGGGCGTAGAAACATTCAGTACTTC. Residues: CASSELGAGRRNIQYF.